This T cell receptor (beta chain) was identified in a study of CD8 T cells in ankylosing spondylitis. CDR3 length: 16 residues. The junction had 15 bases not matched to a gene; V was cut back by 5 bases and J by 9 bases. The germline gives CDR1 MNHNS, CDR2 SASEGT. This clonotype was picked up many times. MiXCR was run by TCRdb on the 5' RACE reads, yielding one entry per CDR3 protein. The data show 150,000 to 200,000 distinct CDR3 sequences, 10% to 15% seen once. V usage is TRBV6-1 and J usage is TRBJ2-1; 8 bases are a match to TRBD1. Source material: blood, either unsorted or a sorted T cell fraction (not recorded which). The receptor was isolated from a female donor with ankylosing spondylitis or in good health (not recorded which). The CDR3 loop reads CASSQPPLTGVSEQFF. The CDR3 coding sequence is TGTGCCAGCAGTCAACCCCCCTTGACAGGGGTTTCTGAGCAGTTCTTC.